This TCR beta chain was found in a study of control samples from healthy donors and cancer patients. Profiling relied on immunoSEQ multiplex PCR, and the TCRdb table lists in-frame clones only, not all of them. In the table there are 45,000 to 60,000 clones, about 95% of which are singletons. Trimming cost V 2 bases and J 0 bases, with 15 bases left between them. Germline assignment: CDR1 SGHRS and CDR2 YFSETQ. This CDR3 has 17 amino acids. The material sequenced was blood. The gene calls are TRBV5-1 and TRBJ2-1; possibly TRBD2 for D (7 bases). The origin of this receptor is a man under 40 in good health. CDR3 DNA sequence: TGCGCCAGCAGCTTAACGGGGGGCGCCAGCTCCTACAATGAGCAGTTCTTC. Its translation: CASSLTGGASSYNEQFF.